These 21 T cell receptor beta chains came from one sample sequenced in a study of cytomegalovirus exposure and HLA in healthy donors. The PCR was carried out with 60 Vbeta primers and 13 Jbeta primers. The table came from immunoSEQ multiplex PCR; TCRdb's copy has only in-frame clones and leaves some out. The sample has hundreds of thousands of clones; 82% are singletons. Sequenced input: PBMCs. These receptors were collected from a man aged 35 to 55 in good health and CMV-seropositive.

J is TRBJ2-5 and V is TRBV5-8; D perhaps matches TRBD2 (6 bases). Germline lookup yields CDR1 SGHTS and CDR2 YDEGEE. The CDR3 loop spans 16 amino acids. Trimming pared 0 bases from V and 0 bases from J, leaving 12 bases between. The CDR3 sequence is CASSLGGAMYQETQYF. CDR3 coding DNA: TGTGCCAGCAGCTTGGGCGGGGCGATGTACCAAGAGACCCAGTACTTC.

The gene calls are TRBV6-4 and TRBJ2-1, with D perhaps matching TRBD2 (5 bases). The CDR3 runs to 13 residues. With 2 bases removed from V and 9 bases from J, the gap between germline ends came to 11 bases. Germline-derived CDR1 and CDR2 are MRHNA and SNTAGT. CDR3 region: CASSDDLGSEQFF. The CDR3 coding sequence is TGTGCCAGCAGTGACGACCTGGGGAGTGAGCAGTTCTTC.

The rearrangement links TRBV2 to TRBJ1-3; 7 bases match TRBD1. The germline V gene has CDR1 SNHLY and CDR2 FYNNEI. Unmatched junction bases numbered 10, after V lost 7 bases and J lost 4 bases. This CDR3 is built from 15 residues. This chain's CDR3 is CASTGQAPPGNTIYF. CDR3 DNA: TGTGCCAGCACTGGACAGGCTCCACCGGGAAACACCATATATTTT.

This sequence joins TRBV29-1 and TRBJ2-1; TRBD1 agrees at 7 bases. V trimming: 7 bases; J trimming: 7 bases; junction bases outside the gene matches: 7. This CDR3 is 12 amino acids long. Germline-derived CDR1 and CDR2 are SQVTM and ANQGSEA. The CDR3 DNA follows: TGCAGCGGGGGCCCACAGGGGAATGAGCAGTTCTTC. It encodes CSGGPQGNEQFF.

V gene TRBV7-9 combines with J gene TRBJ2-5, with D maybe TRBD2 (6 bases). Deletions cut 2 bases from V and 5 bases from J, with 18 bases between. Germline lookup yields CDR1 SEHNR and CDR2 FQNEAQ (reference sequence). The CDR3 sequence is 16 residues long. The CDR3 sequence: CASSLLEGRRGETQYF. The DNA for the CDR3 is TGTGCCAGCAGCTTACTGGAGGGGCGTCGGGGGGAGACCCAGTACTTC.

The rearrangement uses TRBV19 and TRBJ1-5; D is ambiguous. Trimming cost V 5 bases and J 0 bases, with 11 bases left between them. The CDR3 has 15 amino acids. The V gene's germline CDR1 is LNHDA and CDR2 SQIVND (reference sequence). The CDR3 nucleotides are TGTGCCAGTAGTCTGATGCGGAGTAGCAATCAGCCCCAGCATTTT. Its translation: CASSLMRSSNQPQHF.

The genes are TRBV6-1 and TRBJ2-7; D is ambiguous. The CDR3 totals 15 residues. V was shortened by 1 base and J by 2 bases, with 12 bases between the two germline ends. Germline CDR1 reads MNHNS; CDR2 reads SASEGT. The CDR3 bases are TGTGCCAGCAGTGAAGGACAAATCGGCACCTACGAGCAGTACTTC. Translation: CASSEGQIGTYEQYF.

The chain has TRBV7-9 and TRBJ2-3; 8 nucleotides match TRBD2. The CDR3 totals 15 residues. The germline gives CDR1 SEHNR, CDR2 FQNEAQ (reference sequence). The V segment lost 5 bases and the J segment 4 bases; nucleotides outside the gene matches: 8. In DNA, the CDR3 is TGTGCCAGCAGCCCAGGTAGCGGGAAGGCAGATACGCAGTATTTT. Its protein product is CASSPGSGKADTQYF.

The chain recombines TRBV11-3 with TRBJ1-1; no reliable D call. This CDR3 region has 14 residues. Trimming stripped 1 base from V and 1 base from J, with 7 bases between. Germline V gene data show CDR1 as SGHNT and CDR2 as YENEEA. The CDR3 nucleotides are TGTGCCAGCAGCTTAGCTCAGGCGAACACTGAAGCTTTCTTT. As protein: CASSLAQANTEAFF.

The chain couples TRBV6-5 to TRBJ1-5; TRBD1 might be the D (6 bases). Germline V gene data show CDR1 as MNHEY and CDR2 as SVGAGI. This CDR3 has 15 residues. Between the trimmed V and J ends, which lost 10 bases and 2 bases, there was a span of 18 bases. CDR3 amino acids: CATRGAGAGNQPQHF. The CDR3 DNA is TGTGCCACCCGAGGGGCAGGGGCGGGCAATCAGCCCCAGCATTTT.

V is TRBV5-1 and J is TRBJ2-5; 8 bases line up with TRBD2. The CDR3 contains 14 residues. CDR1 is SGHRS and CDR2 is YFSETQ in the germline V gene. Trimming at V came to 4 bases and at J to 1 base, leaving 3 bases not matched to a gene. The CDR3 bases are TGCGCCAGCAGCCCCAGCGGGGGCCAAGAGACCCAGTACTTC. It encodes CASSPSGGQETQYF.

V and J are TRBV10-3 and TRBJ1-5; 9 bases are shared with TRBD1. From germline, CDR1 is ENHRY and CDR2 SYGVKD. V trimming: 5 bases; J trimming: 6 bases; junction bases outside the gene matches: 5. CDR3 length equals 14 residues. CDR3 sequence reads: CAISPGQGTQPQHF. Here the CDR3 DNA reads TGTGCCATCAGTCCGGGACAGGGAACTCAGCCCCAGCATTTT.

This clone was counted once. V gene TRBV6-1 combines with J gene TRBJ1-2; the D is unclear. V was cut by 2 bases and J by 1 base, with 14 bases left in between. Per germline, CDR1 MNHNS and CDR2 SASEGT. This CDR3 spans 16 amino acids. CDR3 region: CASSENGSGDNYGYTF. CDR3 nucleotides: TGTGCCAGCAGTGAAAATGGCTCAGGCGATAACTATGGCTACACCTTC.

This chain links TRBV19 with TRBJ1-4, with 9 bases aligning to TRBD1. Trimming removed 5 bases from V and 7 bases from J; junction bases left unmatched: 8. CDR3 length equals 15 residues. CDR1 and CDR2 (germline): LNHDA, SQIVND (reference sequence). The CDR3 DNA reads as TGTGCCAGTAGTTGGGAACAGGGGGCAAGTGAAAAACTGTTTTTT. This codes for CASSWEQGASEKLFF.

This chain joins TRBV5-1 and TRBJ2-6; D unresolved. Trimming took 4 bases from V and 3 from J, leaving 11 bases between them. Germline assignment: CDR1 SGHRS and CDR2 YFSETQ. The CDR3 has 15 amino acids. CDR3 sequence (DNA): TGCGCCAGCAGCGAAAACTTTGATGGGGCCAACGTCCTGACTTTC. The encoded protein is CASSENFDGANVLTF.

This chain joins TRBV5-1 and TRBJ2-7, with D perhaps being TRBD1 or TRBD2 (5 bases each). The V gene's germline CDR1 is SGHRS and CDR2 YFSETQ. This CDR3 contains 13 residues. The V end lost 0 bases, the J end lost 5 bases, and 9 bases lay between the germline ends. The CDR3 region has the DNA TGCGCCAGCAGCTTGGGCTTGGGACACGAGCAGTACGTC. Its protein product is CASSLGLGHEQYV.

The chain uses TRBV7-3 and TRBJ1-1; the match to TRBD1 covers 9 bases. The CDR3 loop spans 14 amino acids. Germline CDR1 SGHTA, CDR2 FQGTGA. V trimming: 5 bases; J trimming: 4 bases; junction bases outside the gene matches: 5. The CDR3 loop is CASSPGTGTTEAFF. The CDR3 bases are TGTGCCAGCAGCCCAGGGACAGGGACCACTGAAGCTTTCTTT.

The chain is built from TRBV7-9 and TRBJ2-2, with 13 bases lining up with TRBD2. V trimming: 6 bases; J trimming: 0 bases; junction bases outside the gene matches: 4. This CDR3 contains 17 residues. CDR1 SEHNR and CDR2 FQNEAQ come from the germline V gene (reference sequence). CDR3 sequence reads: CASRPGTSGTNTGELFF. The CDR3 nucleotides are TGTGCCAGCAGACCCGGGACTAGCGGGACGAACACCGGGGAGCTGTTTTTT. The variable domain in full, with the rest retrieved from reference TRBV7-9 and TRBJ2-2, is DTGVSQNPRHKITKRGQNVTFRCDPISEHNRLYWYRQTLGQGPEFLTYFQNEAQLEKSRLLSDRFSAERPKGSFSTLEIQRTEQGDSAMYLCASRPGTSGTNTGELFFGEGSRLTVL.

The chain is built from TRBV6-1 and TRBJ2-3; 8 positions match TRBD2. This CDR3 contains 15 residues. In germline, CDR1 is MNHNS, CDR2 SASEGT. V dropped 6 bases and J dropped 4; count of bases not matched to a gene: 9. CDR3 region: CASRQWREAADTQYF. Here the CDR3 DNA reads TGTGCCAGCAGGCAATGGCGGGAGGCCGCAGATACGCAGTATTTT.

The chain is built from TRBV19 and TRBJ2-7; 8 bases are a match to TRBD1. This CDR3 is built from 13 residues. The germline CDR1 and CDR2 sequences are LNHDA and SQIVND (reference sequence). V lost 8 bases to trimming and J lost 0 bases; unmatched junction nucleotides: 3. In nucleotides, the CDR3 is TGTGCCAGTGGACAGGGTAGCTCCTACGAGCAGTACTTC. Protein product: CASGQGSSYEQYF.

This sequence joins TRBV2 and TRBJ2-3, with D possibly matching TRBD1 (5 bases). The length of the CDR3 is 15 residues. Deletions cut 4 bases from V and 5 bases from J, with 16 bases between. Germline V gene sequence: CDR1 SNHLY, CDR2 FYNNEI. The CDR3 nucleotides read TGTGCCAGCAGTGGTGGGCTAGTAGGGGAAGATACGCAGTATTTT. Translation: CASSGGLVGEDTQYF.